The sequence of this T cell receptor beta chain was determined in a study of control samples from healthy donors and cancer patients. Germline assignment: CDR1 LGHNA and CDR2 YSLEER. Trimming pared 0 bases from V and 8 bases from J, leaving 16 bases between. This CDR3 has 15 residues. The assay was immunoSEQ multiplex PCR, and TCRdb's table has in-frame clones only and misses some. Of approximately 130,000 clones in the sample, roughly 84% were seen once. Sequencing used blood. This sequence originates from a man aged 35-49 years in good health. The chain has TRBV4-3 and TRBJ1-2; D uncertain. This chain's CDR3 is CASSQDQQASGGYTF. CDR3 bases: TGCGCCAGCAGCCAAGATCAGCAGGCCTCGGGGGGCTACACCTTC.